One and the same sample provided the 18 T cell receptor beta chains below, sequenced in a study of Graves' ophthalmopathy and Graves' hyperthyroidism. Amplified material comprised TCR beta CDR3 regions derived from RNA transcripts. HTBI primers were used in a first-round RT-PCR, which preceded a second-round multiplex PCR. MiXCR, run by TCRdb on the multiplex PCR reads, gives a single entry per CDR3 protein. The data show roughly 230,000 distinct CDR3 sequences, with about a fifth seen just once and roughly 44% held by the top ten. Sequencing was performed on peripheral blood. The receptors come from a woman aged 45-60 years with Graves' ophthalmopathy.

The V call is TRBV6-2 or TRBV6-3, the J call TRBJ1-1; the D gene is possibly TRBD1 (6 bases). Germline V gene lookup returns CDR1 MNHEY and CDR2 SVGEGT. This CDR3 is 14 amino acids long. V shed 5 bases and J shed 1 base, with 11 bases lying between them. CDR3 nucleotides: TGTGCCAGCAGTCACTGGACAGAGAACACTGAAGCTTTCTTT. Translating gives CASSHWTENTEAFF.

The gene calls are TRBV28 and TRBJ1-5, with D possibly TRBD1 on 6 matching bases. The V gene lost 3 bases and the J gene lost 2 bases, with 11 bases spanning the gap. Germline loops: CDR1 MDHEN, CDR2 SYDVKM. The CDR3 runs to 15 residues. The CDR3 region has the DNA TGTGCCAGCAGTTTTGGGGGGCATCGCAATCAGCCCCAGCATTTT. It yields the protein CASSFGGHRNQPQHF.

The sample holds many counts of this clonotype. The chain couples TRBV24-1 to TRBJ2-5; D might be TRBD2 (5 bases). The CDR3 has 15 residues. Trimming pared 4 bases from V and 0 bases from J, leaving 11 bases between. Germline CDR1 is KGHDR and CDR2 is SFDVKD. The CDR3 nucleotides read TGTGCCACCAGTGACCCAACTAGTTACCAAGAGACCCAGTACTTC. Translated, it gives CATSDPTSYQETQYF.

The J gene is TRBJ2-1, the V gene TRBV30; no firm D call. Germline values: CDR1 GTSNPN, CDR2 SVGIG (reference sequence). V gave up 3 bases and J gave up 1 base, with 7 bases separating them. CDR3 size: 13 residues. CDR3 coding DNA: TGTGCCTGGAGGTGGGGTTCCTACAATGAGCAGTTCTTC. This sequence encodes CAWRWGSYNEQFF. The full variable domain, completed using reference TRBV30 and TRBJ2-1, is SQTIHQWPATLVQPVGSPLSLECTVEGTSNPNLYWYRQAAGRGLQLLFYSVGIGQISSEVPQNLSASRPQDRQFILSSKKLLLSDSGFYLCAWRWGSYNEQFFGPGTRLTVL.

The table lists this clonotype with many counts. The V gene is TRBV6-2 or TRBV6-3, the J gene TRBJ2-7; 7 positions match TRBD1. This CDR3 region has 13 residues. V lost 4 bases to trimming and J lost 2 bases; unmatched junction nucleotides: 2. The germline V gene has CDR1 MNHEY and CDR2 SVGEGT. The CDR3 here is CASSSQGAYEQYF. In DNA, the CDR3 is TGTGCCAGCAGTTCCCAGGGGGCCTACGAGCAGTACTTC.

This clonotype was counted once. The CDR3 DNA reads as TGTGCCAGCAGCTTAGGACAGGGCTTCCAGCCCCAGCATTTT. Translation gives CASSLGQGFQPQHF. This chain uses TRBV7-9 with TRBJ1-5; 7 bases line up with TRBD1. This CDR3 has 14 residues. Germline V gene sequence: CDR1 SEHNR, CDR2 FQNEAQ (reference sequence). After removal of 1 base from V and 7 bases from J, the junction contained 4 bases not matched to a gene.

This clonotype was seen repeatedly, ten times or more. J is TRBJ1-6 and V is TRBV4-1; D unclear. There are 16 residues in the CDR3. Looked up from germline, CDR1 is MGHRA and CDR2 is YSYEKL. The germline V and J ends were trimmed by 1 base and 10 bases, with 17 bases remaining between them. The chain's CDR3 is CASSQGRVEGGSPLHF. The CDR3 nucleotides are TGCGCCAGCAGCCAAGGTCGGGTAGAGGGAGGATCACCCCTCCACTTT.

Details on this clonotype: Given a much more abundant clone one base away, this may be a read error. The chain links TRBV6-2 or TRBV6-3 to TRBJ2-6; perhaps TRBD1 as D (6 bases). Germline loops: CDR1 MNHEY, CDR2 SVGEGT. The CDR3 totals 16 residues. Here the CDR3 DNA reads TGTGCCATCAGTTATAAGAGGGGGACTGGGGCCAACGTCCTGACTTTC. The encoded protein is CAISYKRGTGANVLTF.

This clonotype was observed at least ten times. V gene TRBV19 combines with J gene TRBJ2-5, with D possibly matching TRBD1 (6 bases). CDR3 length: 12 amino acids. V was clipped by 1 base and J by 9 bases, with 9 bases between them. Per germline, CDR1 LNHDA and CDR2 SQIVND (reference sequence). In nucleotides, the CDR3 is TGTGCCAGTAGTATAGGCGACAGGTCCCAGTACTTC. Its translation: CASSIGDRSQYF.

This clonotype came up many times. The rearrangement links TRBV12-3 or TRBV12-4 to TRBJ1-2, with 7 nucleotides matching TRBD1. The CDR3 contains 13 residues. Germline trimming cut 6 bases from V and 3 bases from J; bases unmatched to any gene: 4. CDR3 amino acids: CASRMTGYYGYTF. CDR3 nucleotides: TGTGCCAGCAGAATGACAGGGTACTATGGCTACACCTTC.

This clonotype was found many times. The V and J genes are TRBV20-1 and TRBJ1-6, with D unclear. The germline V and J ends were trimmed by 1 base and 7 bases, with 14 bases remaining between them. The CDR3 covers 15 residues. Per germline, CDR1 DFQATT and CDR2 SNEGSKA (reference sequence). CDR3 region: CSARGGADWNSPLHF. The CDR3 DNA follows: TGCAGTGCTAGAGGGGGAGCCGACTGGAATTCACCCCTCCACTTT.

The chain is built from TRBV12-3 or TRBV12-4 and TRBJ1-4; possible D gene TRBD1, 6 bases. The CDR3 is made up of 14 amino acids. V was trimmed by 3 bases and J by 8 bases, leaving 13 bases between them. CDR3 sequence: CASSFEAGEEKLFF. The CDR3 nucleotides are TGTGCCAGCAGTTTTGAGGCAGGGGAGGAAAAACTGTTTTTT.

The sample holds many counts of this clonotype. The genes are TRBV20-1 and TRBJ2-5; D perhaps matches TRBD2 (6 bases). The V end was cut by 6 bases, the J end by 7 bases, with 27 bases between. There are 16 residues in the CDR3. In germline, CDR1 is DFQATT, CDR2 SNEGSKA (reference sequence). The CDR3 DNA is TGCAGTGCCACAACCCCACCCGGGACTGCCAGCGGGACCCAGTACTTC. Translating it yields CSATTPPGTASGTQYF.

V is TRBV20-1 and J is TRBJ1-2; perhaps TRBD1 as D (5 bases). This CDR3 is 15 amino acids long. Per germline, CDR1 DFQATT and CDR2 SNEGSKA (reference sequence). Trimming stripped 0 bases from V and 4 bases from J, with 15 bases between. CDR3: CSARDIAGLGYGYTF. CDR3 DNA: TGCAGTGCTAGAGATATCGCGGGGCTCGGCTATGGCTACACCTTC.

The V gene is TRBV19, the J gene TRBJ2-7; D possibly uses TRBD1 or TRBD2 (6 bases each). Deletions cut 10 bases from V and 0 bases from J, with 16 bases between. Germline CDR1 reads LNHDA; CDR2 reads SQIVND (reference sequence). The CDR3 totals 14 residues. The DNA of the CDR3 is TGTGCCACCAAGGGGGGCCGGAGCTCCTACGAGCAGTACTTC. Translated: CATKGGRSSYEQYF.

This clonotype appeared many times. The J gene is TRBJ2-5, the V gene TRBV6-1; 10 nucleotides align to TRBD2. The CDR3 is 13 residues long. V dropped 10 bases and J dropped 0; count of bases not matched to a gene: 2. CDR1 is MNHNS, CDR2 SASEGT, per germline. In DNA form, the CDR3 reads TGTGCCACCGGACTAGCGGACCAAGAGACCCAGTACTTC. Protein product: CATGLADQETQYF.

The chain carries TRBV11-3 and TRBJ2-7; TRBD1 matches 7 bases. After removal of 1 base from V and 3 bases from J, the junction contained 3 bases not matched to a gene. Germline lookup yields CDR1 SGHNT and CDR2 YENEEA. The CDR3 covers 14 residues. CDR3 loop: CASSLVGTVYEQYF. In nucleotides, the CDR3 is TGTGCCAGCAGCTTAGTGGGGACAGTCTACGAGCAGTACTTC.

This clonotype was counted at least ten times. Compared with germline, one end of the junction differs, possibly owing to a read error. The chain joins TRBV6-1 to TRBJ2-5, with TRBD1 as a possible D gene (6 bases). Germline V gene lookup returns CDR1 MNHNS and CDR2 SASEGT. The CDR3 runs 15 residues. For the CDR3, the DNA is TGTGCCAGCAGTCTCGGGACACAGATTCTTGAGACCCAGCACTTC. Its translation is CASSLGTQILETQHF.